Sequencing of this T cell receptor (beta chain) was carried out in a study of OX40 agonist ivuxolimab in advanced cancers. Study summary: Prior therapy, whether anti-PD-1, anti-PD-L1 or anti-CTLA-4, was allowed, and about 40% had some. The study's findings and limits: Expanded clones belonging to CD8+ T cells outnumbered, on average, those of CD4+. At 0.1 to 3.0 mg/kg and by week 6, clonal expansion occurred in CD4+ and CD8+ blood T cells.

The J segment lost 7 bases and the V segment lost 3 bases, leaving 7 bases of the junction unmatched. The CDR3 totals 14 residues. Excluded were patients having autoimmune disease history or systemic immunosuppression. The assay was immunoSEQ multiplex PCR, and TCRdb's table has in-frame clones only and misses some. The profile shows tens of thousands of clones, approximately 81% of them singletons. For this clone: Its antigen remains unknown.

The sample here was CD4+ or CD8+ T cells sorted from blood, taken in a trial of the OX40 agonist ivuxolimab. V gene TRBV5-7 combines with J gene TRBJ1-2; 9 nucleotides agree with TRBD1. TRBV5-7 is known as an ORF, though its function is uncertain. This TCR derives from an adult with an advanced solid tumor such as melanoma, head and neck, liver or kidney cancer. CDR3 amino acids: CASSSGQGFAGYTF. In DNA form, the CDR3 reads TGTGCCAGCAGCTCGGGACAGGGTTTTGCTGGCTACACCTTC.